These T cell receptor beta chains were read from a single sample in a study of blood T cell repertoires in COVID-19. Only in-frame clones appear in the TCRdb table, and some are missing; sequencing was by immunoSEQ multiplex PCR. The table shows about 200,000 clones, with about 89% occurring only once. The sample was peripheral blood. All receptors derive from a woman aged 40 to 50 with acute or convalescent COVID-19. CDR3s include the opening cysteine and the closing phenylalanine or tryptophan. Each record gives: J gene, V gene, clone size, D gene, CDR3 DNA, CDR3 protein. A D gene is named only where the DNA matches it firmly. Expanded clones are given a class, and other clones once, few, many or no size at all.

>TRBJ1-3|TRBV18|.|.
TGTGCCAGCTCACCCCAGGGTAGGAGCACCATATATTTT
CASSPQGRSTIYF
>TRBJ1-2|TRBV3-1/TRBV3-2|.|TRBD1
TGTGCCAGCAGCCAAGAAGGGACAGGGGCGAACTATGGCTACACCTTC
CASSQEGTGANYGYTF
>TRBJ2-3|TRBV30|once|TRBD2
TGTGCCTGGCGGGGGGGCCTGGGGACAGATACGCAGTATTTT
CAWRGGLGTDTQYF
>TRBJ1-2|TRBV6-5|few|TRBD1
TGTGCCAGCAGGACAGGGGGCATCGGCTATGGCTACACCTTC
CASRTGGIGYGYTF
>TRBJ1-3|TRBV6-5|once|.
TGTGCCAGCACCGCAGGTTACTCTGGAAACACCATATATTTT
CASTAGYSGNTIYF
>TRBJ1-1|TRBV27|.|TRBD1
TGTGCCAGCAGCCGTAAGGGGACAGGGGAGGGGACTGAAGCTTTCTTT
CASSRKGTGEGTEAFF
>TRBJ1-1|TRBV28|.|.
TGTGCCAGCAGTCCGACAGCGAACACTGAAGCTTTCTTT
CASSPTANTEAFF
>TRBJ2-3|TRBV3-1/TRBV3-2|.|.
TGTGCCAGCAGCCAAGGGGGCGGGGGCGCAGATACGCAGTATTTT
CASSQGGGGADTQYF
>TRBJ2-3|TRBV3-1/TRBV3-2|.|.
TGTGCCAGCAGCCAAGCTGGCACAGATACGCAGTATTTT
CASSQAGTDTQYF
>TRBJ2-5|TRBV6-6|once|.
TGTGCCAGCAGTTACTTCCAGGGTATAGGGGAAGAGACCCAGTACTTC
CASSYFQGIGEETQYF
>TRBJ1-3|TRBV7-9|.|.
TGTGCCAGCAGCTCTGGTCGGGGGAGAACTGGAAACACCATATATTTT
CASSSGRGRTGNTIYF
>TRBJ2-5|TRBV5-1|.|.
TGCGCCAGCAGCTTGGGAATAAGGGGGGGGTCTCAAGAGACCCAGTACTTC
CASSLGIRGGSQETQYF
>TRBJ2-2|TRBV6-5|once|TRBD1
TGTGCCAGCAGTTTAAGACAGGGCCCGAACACCGGGGAGCTGTTTTTT
CASSLRQGPNTGELFF
>TRBJ1-1|TRBV28|.|TRBD1
TGTGCCAGCAGTCCATGGGACAGGGTGGAAGCTTTCTTT
CASSPWDRVEAFF
>TRBJ2-5|TRBV21-1|.|.
TGTGCCAGCAGCAAAGTGGGGAGCGGGGGCCAGAAAGAGACCCAGTACTTC
CASSKVGSGGQKETQYF
>TRBJ1-3|TRBV3-1/TRBV3-2|.|.
TGTGCCAGCAGCCATCGGGGGGCCGTTCAGGGAAACACCATATATTTT
CASSHRGAVQGNTIYF
>TRBJ1-1|TRBV3-1/TRBV3-2|once|TRBD1
TGTGCCAGCAGGGGGACAGCTATGAACACTGAAGCTTTCTTT
CASRGTAMNTEAFF
>TRBJ2-1|TRBV4-2|.|TRBD2
TGTGCCAGCAGCTCTATAAGCGGGGGGGCCAATGAGCAGTTCTTC
CASSSISGGANEQFF
>TRBJ1-1|TRBV9|.|.
TGTGCCAGCAGCACTGCGGTCGGCACTGAAGCTTTCTTT
CASSTAVGTEAFF
>TRBJ1-4|TRBV2|.|TRBD1
TGTGCCAGCAGGGGGACAGGGGCAACTAATGAAAAACTGTTTTTT
CASRGTGATNEKLFF
>TRBJ1-2|TRBV5-1|.|.
TGCGCCAGCAGCTTGATTTATGGCAGCGCTAACTATGGCTACACCTTC
CASSLIYGSANYGYTF
>TRBJ1-1|TRBV29-1|.|.
TGCAGCCCCAATCGGGGAGGGGAAGCTTTCTTT
CSPNRGGEAFF
>TRBJ1-5|TRBV6-5|once|.
TGTGCCAGCAGTTACCAGGGTAACAATCAGCCCCAGCATTTT
CASSYQGNNQPQHF
>TRBJ1-1|TRBV7-3|.|.
TGTGCCAGCAGCTTAAACGTGGGAGCCCGGGGGAGCACTGAAGCTTTCTTT
CASSLNVGARGSTEAFF
>TRBJ1-5|TRBV5-1|.|TRBD1
TGCGCCAGCAGCCCACAGACAGGGGGGAATCAGCCCCAGCATTTT
CASSPQTGGNQPQHF
>TRBJ1-1|TRBV5-4|.|.
TGTGCCAGCAGCGCAGAACCTAACACTGAAGCTTTCTTT
CASSAEPNTEAFF
>TRBJ2-5|TRBV6-6|.|.
TGTGCCAGCAGGCGACAGGTGGGGGGGGAGACCCAGTACTTC
CASRRQVGGETQYF
>TRBJ1-1|TRBV6-5|.|.
TGTGCCAGCAGCCAGGACAAAAACACTGAAGCTTTCTTT
CASSQDKNTEAFF
>TRBJ2-5|TRBV2|.|TRBD1
TGTGCCAGCAGGGGACAGCTGACAGGGGAGACCCAGTACTTC
CASRGQLTGETQYF
>TRBJ1-1|TRBV6-5|.|.
TGTGCCAGTCTACCGGGGCAGGGAGGTAAGGGAGCTTTCTTT
CASLPGQGGKGAFF
>TRBJ1-4|TRBV7-8|once|.
TGTGCCAGCAGCTTAGCGCAAGGACAGAATAATGAAAAACTGTTTTTT
CASSLAQGQNNEKLFF
>TRBJ2-1|TRBV5-1|.|TRBD2
TGCGCCAGTACCCCGGTGCTAGCGGGCTACAATGAGCAGTTCTTC
CASTPVLAGYNEQFF
>TRBJ2-1|TRBV10-3|.|TRBD2
TGTGCCATCAGCCAGACTAGCGGGAACACTTACAATGAGCAGTTCTTC
CAISQTSGNTYNEQFF
>TRBJ1-4|TRBV18|few|.
TGTGCCAGCGAACCCAACCTGGGCAGTTCTGGAAAACTGTTTTTT
CASEPNLGSSGKLFF
>TRBJ1-1|TRBV3-1/TRBV3-2|.|.
TGTGCCAGCAGCCGAGCTAGTTCAGGGACTGAAGCTTTCTTT
CASSRASSGTEAFF
>TRBJ2-1|TRBV5-1|.|TRBD2
TGCGCCAGCGGATCTAGCGGCCCTACAGAGGGTGAGCAGTTCTTC
CASGSSGPTEGEQFF
>TRBJ1-1|TRBV19|.|.
TGTGCCAGTAGTATAAGAGTCGGCACTGAAGCTTTCTTT
CASSIRVGTEAFF
>TRBJ1-5|TRBV19|.|.
TGTGCCAGTAGGGGCTGGAATCAGCCCCAGCATTTT
CASRGWNQPQHF
>TRBJ2-1|TRBV15|.|.
TGTGCCACCAGCAGAGATCGGCGGTGGGCAGGGCCCGGCAATGAGCAGTTCTTC
CATSRDRRWAGPGNEQFF
>TRBJ1-6|TRBV6-6|once|TRBD1
TGTGCCAGCAGCAGGAGCCGACAGGGTCATCCCAGCTCCTATAATTCACCCCTCCACTTT
CASSRSRQGHPSSYNSPLHF
>TRBJ1-5|TRBV6-5|.|TRBD1
TGTGCCAGCAGTTACGGGGGACAGGGAAATCAGCCCCAGCATTTT
CASSYGGQGNQPQHF
>TRBJ1-3|TRBV6-1|.|.
TGTGCCAGCAGTGAACCCGGAGCCTCTGGAAACACCATATATTTT
CASSEPGASGNTIYF
>TRBJ2-5|TRBV19|.|.
TGTGCCAGTAGTATAGGGTGGCTGGGGAGCCAAGAGACCCAGTACTTC
CASSIGWLGSQETQYF
>TRBJ1-2|TRBV3-1/TRBV3-2|.|.
TGTGCCAGCAGCCAAGAGTACAGACGCTACACCTTC
CASSQEYRRYTF
>TRBJ1-1|TRBV7-7|.|.
TGTGCCAGCAGCTCTCAGTTCAACACTGAAGCTTTCTTT
CASSSQFNTEAFF
>TRBJ1-1|TRBV10-3|.|.
TGTGCCATCAGTGTGGCAGGGCCCATGAACACTGAAGCTTTCTTT
CAISVAGPMNTEAFF
>TRBJ1-1|TRBV5-1|.|.
TGCGCCAGCAGCGCGGGACCGACGAACACTGAAGCTTTCTTT
CASSAGPTNTEAFF
>TRBJ1-6|TRBV5-1|once|.
TGCGCCAGCAGCTTGAGTCGAGGGATCGATTCACCCCTCCACTTT
CASSLSRGIDSPLHF
>TRBJ2-2|TRBV24-1|once|.
TGTGCCACCAGTGAGACCGACAGAGACACCGGGGAGCTGTTTTTT
CATSETDRDTGELFF
>TRBJ2-3|TRBV5-4|.|TRBD2
TGTGCCAGCAGCCTAAAGCGGGGGGGCACGCCAGATACGCAGTATTTT
CASSLKRGGTPDTQYF
>TRBJ1-4|TRBV6-5|.|.
TGTGCCAGCAGTTATAGGGAGGGTAATGAAAAACTGTTTTTT
CASSYREGNEKLFF
>TRBJ2-3|TRBV24-1|.|.
TGTGCCACCAGTGACGATAGCAGAGATACGCAGTATTTT
CATSDDSRDTQYF
>TRBJ2-5|TRBV11-2|.|.
TGTGCCAGCAGCCCCGGGGACATAACCTACCAAGAGACCCAGTACTTC
CASSPGDITYQETQYF
>TRBJ1-4|TRBV6-5|.|.
TGTGCCAGCAGTTACTCACGAGGGTGGGCTAATGAAAAACTGTTTTTT
CASSYSRGWANEKLFF
>TRBJ1-4|TRBV7-8|.|.
TGTGCCAGCAGCTTAGCTCCGCGGGGGTTGTATGAAAAACTGTTTTTT
CASSLAPRGLYEKLFF
>TRBJ1-6|TRBV25-1|.|.
TGTGCCAGCAGCATAACCGGGGGATCACCCCTCCACTTT
CASSITGGSPLHF